This T cell receptor beta chain was sequenced in a study of CD8+ T cells in alopecia areata. After isolation, RNA underwent reverse transcription to generate cDNA as the sequencing template. Generated by immunoSEQ multiplex PCR, the TCRdb table keeps only in-frame clones and is missing some. The sample includes about 140,000 clones, 45% to 60% seen only once; the top ten take less than 20%. The CDR3 loop spans 16 amino acids. In germline, CDR1 is KGHSH, CDR2 LQKENI. Trimming cost V 3 bases and J 6 bases; bases outside gene matches: 8. This clone was counted once. Treatment here: oral pan-JAK inhibitor, 5-10 mg twice daily. Alopecia areata patients gave lesional scalp punch biopsies and peripheral blood samples.

The receptor was isolated from a human donor with alopecia areata. The chain combines TRBV18 with TRBJ2-1, with 10 bases lining up with TRBD2. The source was CD8+ T cells sorted from blood, collected at week 4, from a patient treated with tofacitinib. The CDR3 reads CASSPRGTSVLNEQFF. For the CDR3, the DNA is TGTGCCAGCTCACCCCGAGGGACTAGCGTACTCAATGAGCAGTTCTTC.